This T cell receptor beta chain was captured in a study of neoadjuvant anti-PD-1 for oral cavity cancer. Across the study: Patients without progression received a fourth nivolumab dose around day 43, then surgical resection on days 50-56.

Documented time point: after neoadjuvant nivolumab, at surgical resection. These oral cavity squamous cell carcinomas were HPV-negative and locally advanced. Libraries were prepared by immunoSEQ multiplex PCR; TCRdb keeps only in-frame clonotypes and omits some of them. The profile covers roughly 24,000 clones, with 25% to 30% appearing a single time and about 17% taken by the ten largest. The TCR originated in a person between 35 and 79 years old with oral cavity squamous cell carcinoma. The sample here was tumor tissue, taken after nivolumab (anti-PD-1) treatment.

CDR3 in DNA: TGTGCCAGCTCACCATCAGGGACGGCCTACGAGCAGTACTTC. This encodes CASSPSGTAYEQYF. The chain uses TRBV18 and TRBJ2-7; D is possibly TRBD1 or TRBD2 (5 bases each). The germline CDR1 and CDR2 sequences are KGHSH and LQKENI. Trimming removed 2 bases at V and 2 bases at J, with 10 bases between. CDR3 length: 14 amino acids.